A selection of T cell receptor beta chains follows, all from one sample in a study of cytomegalovirus exposure and HLA in healthy donors. The assay was immunoSEQ multiplex PCR, and TCRdb's table has in-frame clones only and misses some. The sample carries 110,000 to 150,000 clones, 60% to 80% recorded once. Sequencing used PBMCs. Source of these receptors: a woman in her 30s in good health and CMV-seronegative. Both conserved end residues are part of each CDR3. The order of the fields is clone size, V gene, J gene, D gene, CDR3 DNA, CDR3 protein. The D gene is left open where the match is weak. Clone size is shown for a subset of rows, as once, few, many or a class of expanded clone.

>-|TRBV30|TRBJ1-1|-
TGTGCGTATCACTTGAACACTGAAGCTTTCTTT
CAYHLNTEAFF
>-|TRBV18|TRBJ2-1|TRBD1
TGTGCCAGCTCATCGAGGACAGGGAACTACAATGAGCAGTTCTTC
CASSSRTGNYNEQFF
>few|TRBV5-6|TRBJ1-5|-
TGTGCCAGCAGCTTGACCCGGGTTGGCAATCAGCCCCAGCATTTT
CASSLTRVGNQPQHF
>-|TRBV7-6|TRBJ1-1|-
TGTGCCAGCAGCCGTCAGGGGAACACTGAAGCTTTCTTT
CASSRQGNTEAFF
>few|TRBV7-9|TRBJ1-4|TRBD1
TGTGCCAGCAGCTCCGGGACAGCAGATGAAAAACTGTTTTTT
CASSSGTADEKLFF
>-|TRBV4-1|TRBJ2-3|-
TGCGCCAGCAGCCCCCGGTACGGGGATGTACCAGATACGCAGTATTTT
CASSPRYGDVPDTQYF
>-|TRBV10-2|TRBJ1-2|-
TGCGCCAGCTTCCGGACACAGGGAGAAACGGGCTACACCTTC
CASFRTQGETGYTF
>few|TRBV29-1|TRBJ2-5|-
TGCAGCGTTGAATTCAGGGGAGAGGTCCAAGAGACCCAGTACTTC
CSVEFRGEVQETQYF
>-|TRBV7-8|TRBJ1-5|-
TGTGCCAGCAGCCCCCGACTCTTTGGTAGCAATCAGCCCCAGCATTTT
CASSPRLFGSNQPQHF
>-|TRBV6-6|TRBJ1-4|-
TGTGCCAGCAGTTTGGGTATCGAGACAGGAGAAAAACTGTTTTTT
CASSLGIETGEKLFF
>-|TRBV5-1|TRBJ2-2|-
TGCGCCAGCAGCGAATTGACAGCCAACACCGGGGAGCTGTTTTTT
CASSELTANTGELFF
>-|TRBV15|TRBJ1-5|-
TGTGCCACCAGCAGAGAAAGGGGCCCCCTCCAGCCCCAGCATTTT
CATSRERGPLQPQHF
>-|TRBV27|TRBJ1-6|TRBD1
TGTGCCAGCAGTAGGGACAGCGCTGGACCCCTCCACTTT
CASSRDSAGPLHF
>-|TRBV28|TRBJ1-5|-
TGTGCCAGCAGTTTATTAGCGATAAGCAATCAGCCCCAGCATTTT
CASSLLAISNQPQHF
>-|TRBV11-1|TRBJ2-7|-
TGTGCCAGCAGCCGCGGTGCCGAAGCCGGGGAGCAGTACTTC
CASSRGAEAGEQYF
>-|TRBV5-4|TRBJ1-2|TRBD1
TGTGCCAGCAGCTTGGTTCGGGACAGCTATGGCTACACCTTC
CASSLVRDSYGYTF
>-|TRBV9|TRBJ2-3|TRBD2
TGTGCCAGCAGCGTAGGTGGACTAGCGGGGCCAGATACGCAGTATTTT
CASSVGGLAGPDTQYF
>-|TRBV2|TRBJ1-6|TRBD1
TGTGCCAGCAGTGACCAGGGGGTAGGGTCACCCCTCCACTTT
CASSDQGVGSPLHF
>-|TRBV7-3|TRBJ2-3|-
TGTGCCAGCAGCTCTAGGAGTAGTCCTAGCACAGATACGCAGTATTTT
CASSSRSSPSTDTQYF
>-|TRBV5-6|TRBJ1-6|-
TGTGCCAGCAGCTTGGATTCAGTGGAGTCCTATAATTCACCCCTCCACTTT
CASSLDSVESYNSPLHF
>-|TRBV6-5|TRBJ2-7|-
TGTGCCAGCACTAGGGGGGGCAGCTACGAGCAGTACTTC
CASTRGGSYEQYF
>-|TRBV6-4|TRBJ1-2|TRBD1
TGTGCCACTCTAGACAGGGGGCTGGATGGCTACACCTTC
CATLDRGLDGYTF
>-|TRBV6-5|TRBJ1-5|-
TGTGCCAGCAGCAGTACGGGGATGAGCAATCAGCCCCAGCATTTT
CASSSTGMSNQPQHF
>-|TRBV2|TRBJ2-3|-
TGTGCCAGCATCCCACAGGGTCTCGGAAAAGATACGCAGTATTTT
CASIPQGLGKDTQYF
>-|TRBV5-1|TRBJ1-4|-
TGCGCCAGCAGCTTGAGTTCGGCAGGGCGGGAAAAACTGTTTTTT
CASSLSSAGREKLFF
>-|TRBV6-1|TRBJ2-1|TRBD2
TGTGCCAGCAGTGAAGCTAGCGGGGCCTACAATGAGCAGTTCTTC
CASSEASGAYNEQFF
>-|TRBV5-1|TRBJ1-1|TRBD1
TGCGCCAGCAGCTTGAGCGGGACAGGCCTACAAGCTTTCTTT
CASSLSGTGLQAFF
>once|TRBV7-9|TRBJ1-2|-
TGTGCCAGCAGCCTCTGGACAGCGTGGCTAGCTAACTATGGCTACACCTTC
CASSLWTAWLANYGYTF
>-|TRBV2|TRBJ1-1|-
TGTGCCAGCAGTAGGACAGCGATGAACACTGAAGCTTTCTTT
CASSRTAMNTEAFF
>few|TRBV7-3|TRBJ2-6|-
TGTGCCAGCAGCTTACAATCGGGGGCTGGGGCCAACGTCCTGACTTTC
CASSLQSGAGANVLTF
>-|TRBV5-5|TRBJ1-2|-
TGTGCCAGCAGCTTATGGACAGCACGCTTGGATGGCTACACCTTC
CASSLWTARLDGYTF
>few|TRBV2|TRBJ2-3|-
TGTGCCAGCAGTCCCCTGCGAGGGAGCATTGATACGCAGTATTTT
CASSPLRGSIDTQYF
>-|TRBV5-1|TRBJ2-7|TRBD1
TGCGCCAGCAGCACATCCGGGACAGGGGGCGACGAGCAGTACTTC
CASSTSGTGGDEQYF
>-|TRBV9|TRBJ1-4|-
TGTGCCAGCAGCTTGGGACTCAGTAATGAAAAACTGTTTTTT
CASSLGLSNEKLFF
>-|TRBV7-8|TRBJ2-1|TRBD1
TGTGCCAGCAGCTTATGGACAGGGAACAATGAGCAGTTCTTC
CASSLWTGNNEQFF
>-|TRBV6-1|TRBJ1-2|-
TGTGCCAGCAGTGACACTCGAGTACTCTATGGCTACACCTTC
CASSDTRVLYGYTF
>-|TRBV5-1|TRBJ2-7|TRBD1
TGCGCCAGCAGCCCGGGGACAGGGCAATGGTCCTACGAGCAGTACTTC
CASSPGTGQWSYEQYF
>-|TRBV29-1|TRBJ2-1|-
TGCAGCGTTGGCGTTAGCGGTATCTACAATGAGCAGTTCTTC
CSVGVSGIYNEQFF
>-|TRBV12-5|TRBJ1-5|-
TGTGCTAGTGGTGAGGGGACAAGTAGCAATCAGCCCCAGCATTTT
CASGEGTSSNQPQHF
>-|TRBV21-1|TRBJ1-5|-
TGTGCCAGCAGTGTGACAGGGCTCTATCAGCCCCAGCATTTT
CASSVTGLYQPQHF
>-|TRBV5-1|TRBJ2-3|TRBD1
TGCGCCAGCAGCCCGGGGACAGCCATAAGCACAGATACGCAGTATTTT
CASSPGTAISTDTQYF
>many|TRBV11-2|TRBJ1-1|-
TGTGCCAGCAGACTTGACACGAACACTGAAGCTTTCTTT
CASRLDTNTEAFF